The 30 T cell receptor beta chains reported below all come from one sample, sequenced in a study of OX40 agonist ivuxolimab in advanced cancers. The data were produced by immunoSEQ multiplex PCR, yet TCRdb's version contains in-frame clones alone and is incomplete. The table shows about 13,000 clones, with around 82% occurring only once. The source material was CD4+ or CD8+ T cells sorted from blood, sampled in a trial of the OX40 agonist ivuxolimab. Receptors originate from an adult with an advanced solid tumor such as melanoma, head and neck, liver or kidney cancer.

This chain uses TRBV14 with TRBJ2-7; 8 nucleotides line up with TRBD1. This CDR3 region has 16 residues. CDR1 is SGHDN and CDR2 is FVKESK in the germline V gene. V was pared by 0 bases and J by 3 bases, with 7 bases of the junction left unmatched. As DNA, the CDR3 is TGTGCCAGCAGCCAAGAGGTTAACAGGGGGAACTACGAGCAGTACTTC. It encodes CASSQEVNRGNYEQYF. Full variable domain (rest looked up from reference TRBV14 and TRBJ2-7): EAGVTQFPSHSVIEKGQTVTLRCDPISGHDNLYWYRRVMGKEIKFLLHFVKESKQDESGMPNNRFLAERTGGTYSTLKVQPAELEDSGVYFCASSQEVNRGNYEQYFGPGTRLTVT.

The chain couples TRBV15 to TRBJ1-5; D ambiguous. Deletions cut 3 bases from V and 3 bases from J, with 15 bases between. Per the germline V gene, CDR1 is LNHNV and CDR2 is YYDKDF (reference sequence). The CDR3 is 16 amino acids. Here the CDR3 DNA reads TGTGCCACCAGCAGCTTGGCGGTAGAACTCAATCAGCCCCAGCATTTT. Protein: CATSSLAVELNQPQHF. Full variable domain (missing parts from reference TRBV15 and TRBJ1-5): DAMVIQNPRYQVTQFGKPVTLSCSQTLNHNVMYWYQQKSSQAPKLLFHYYDKDFNNEADTPDNFQSRRPNTSFCFLDIRSPGLGDTAMYLCATSSLAVELNQPQHFGDGTRLSIL.

The gene calls are TRBV28 and TRBJ2-7; the match to TRBD1 covers 8 bases. The CDR3 covers 16 residues. After removal of 6 bases from V and 0 bases from J, the junction contained 10 bases not matched to a gene. CDR1 and CDR2 from the germline V gene are MDHEN and SYDVKM. The CDR3 here is CASRTGDRPSSYEQYF. CDR3 in DNA: TGTGCCAGCAGGACTGGGGACAGGCCGAGCTCCTACGAGCAGTACTTC.

The rearrangement links TRBV28 to TRBJ2-7, with TRBD2 matching 7 bases. After removal of 6 bases from V and 5 bases from J, the junction contained 7 bases not matched to a gene. Germline V gene data show CDR1 as MDHEN and CDR2 as SYDVKM. This CDR3 has 13 residues. Here the CDR3 reads CASSPGLDDEQYF. CDR3 nucleotides: TGTGCCAGCAGCCCCGGACTAGATGACGAGCAGTACTTC. Full variable domain (rest looked up from reference TRBV28 and TRBJ2-7): DVKVTQSSRYLVKRTGEKVFLECVQDMDHENMFWYRQDPGLGLRLIYFSYDVKMKEKGDIPEGYSVSREKKERFSLILESASTNQTSMYLCASSPGLDDEQYFGPGTRLTVT.

CDR3 region: CASSQEVALGNEQYF. Written as DNA, the CDR3 is TGCGCCAGCAGCCAAGAAGTGGCCCTCGGGAACGAGCAGTACTTC. The chain carries TRBV4-1 and TRBJ2-7; the D gene is possibly TRBD2 (5 bases). CDR3 length: 15 amino acids. CDR1 is MGHRA, CDR2 YSYEKL, per germline. V lost 0 bases and J 5 bases, leaving 14 bases between the germline ends.

The J gene is TRBJ2-1, the V gene TRBV28, with D hard to call. Trimming cost V 6 bases and J 3 bases, with 12 bases left between them. This CDR3 is 14 amino acids long. CDR1 MDHEN and CDR2 SYDVKM come from the germline V gene. DNA for the CDR3: TGTGCCAGCAGGAATCCTGGGGACTACAATGAGCAGTTCTTC. Protein sequence: CASRNPGDYNEQFF.

About this clone: The junction departs from the called germline gene at one end, perhaps through a read error. The chain is built from TRBV7-7 and TRBJ2-1, with 7 bases matching TRBD2. CDR3 length: 18 residues. Germline CDR1 is SSHAT and CDR2 is FNYEAQ (reference sequence). Here the CDR3 reads CASSLESPSGAPYNEQFF. The CDR3 DNA reads as TGTGCTAGCAGCTTAGAAAGTCCCAGCGGGGCCCCCTACAATGAGCAGTTCTTC. Full variable domain (remainder filled in from reference TRBV7-7 and TRBJ2-1): GAGVSQSPRYKVTKRGQDVTLRCDPISSHATLYWYQQALGQGPEFLTYFNYEAQPDKSGLPSDRFSAERPEGSISTLTIQRTEQRDSAMYRCASSLESPSGAPYNEQFFGPGTRLTVL.

The chain recombines TRBV7-9 with TRBJ2-7, with D possibly TRBD1 on 5 matching bases. V gave up 5 bases and J gave up 5 bases, with 16 bases separating them. Germline CDR1 and CDR2: SEHNR and FQNEAQ (reference sequence). This CDR3 is built from 14 residues. The CDR3 spells CASSPQGNRNEQYF. The CDR3 DNA reads TGTGCCAGCAGCCCTCAGGGAAATAGGAACGAGCAGTACTTC.

This chain joins TRBV29-1 and TRBJ2-7, with no clear D. The V end was cut by 2 bases, the J end by 4 bases, with 6 bases between. Germline V gene data show CDR1 as SQVTM and CDR2 as ANQGSEA. This CDR3 is built from 11 residues. Here the CDR3 reads CSVENDYEQYF. CDR3 bases: TGCAGCGTTGAAAACGATTACGAGCAGTACTTC.

The chain recombines TRBV7-8 with TRBJ2-5; D may correspond to TRBD1 or TRBD2 (5 bases each). CDR1 and CDR2 (germline): SGHVS, FQNEAQ. This CDR3 spans 15 amino acids. V lost 1 base and J 1 base, leaving 10 bases between the germline ends. The chain's CDR3 is CASSLVPGSQETQYF. CDR3 DNA sequence: TGTGCCAGCAGCTTAGTTCCAGGGAGCCAAGAGACCCAGTACTTC.

This chain connects TRBV9 to TRBJ2-7; D is unresolved. Germline lookup yields CDR1 SGDLS and CDR2 YYNGEE. CDR3 length: 14 residues. The V end lost 0 bases, the J end lost 7 bases, and 14 bases lay between the germline ends. This CDR3 is CASSVGDALGEQYF. The DNA for the CDR3 is TGTGCCAGCAGCGTAGGGGATGCATTGGGAGAGCAGTACTTC. Full variable domain (outside the CDR3, taken from reference TRBV9 and TRBJ2-7): DSGVTQTPKHLITATGQRVTLRCSPRSGDLSVYWYQQSLDQGLQFLIQYYNGEERAKGNILERFSAQQFPDLHSELNLSSLELGDSALYFCASSVGDALGEQYFGPGTRLTVT.

The chain couples TRBV9 to TRBJ1-4; 7 bases align to TRBD1. The CDR3 contains 13 residues. J lost 5 bases, V lost 3 bases, and 1 base had no gene match. Germline V lookup: CDR1 SGDLS, CDR2 YYNGEE. The CDR3 nucleotides are TGTGCCAGCAGCGGGGGACAGAATGAAAAACTGTTTTTT. Its translation: CASSGGQNEKLFF. The complete variable domain, with remaining parts taken from reference TRBV9 and TRBJ1-4, reads DSGVTQTPKHLITATGQRVTLRCSPRSGDLSVYWYQQSLDQGLQFLIQYYNGEERAKGNILERFSAQQFPDLHSELNLSSLELGDSALYFCASSGGQNEKLFFGSGTQLSVL.

The chain carries TRBV7-2 and TRBJ2-1; D perhaps matches TRBD1 (5 bases). V was clipped by 1 base and J by 7 bases, with 8 bases between them. CDR1 is SGHTA and CDR2 is FQGNSA in the germline V gene. CDR3 length: 13 residues. The DNA of the CDR3 is TGTGCCAGCAGCTTAGAAGGGGTGAATGAGCAGTTCTTC. Translated: CASSLEGVNEQFF. The full variable domain, in which reference TRBV7-2 and TRBJ2-1 provide the parts outside the CDR3, is GAGVSQSPSNKVTEKGKDVELRCDPISGHTALYWYRQSLGQGLEFLIYFQGNSAPDKSGLPSDRFSAERTGGSVSTLTIQRTQQEDSAVYLCASSLEGVNEQFFGPGTRLTVL.

This clone has more than one count but fewer than ten. In this CDR3 the conserved last residue, phenylalanine or tryptophan, is missing, so a read error is likely. The limits of the CDR3 on the DNA are not certain, so only TCRdb's listed CDR3 is given. The J gene is TRBJ1-1, the V gene TRBV6-6; the table's D call, TRBD1, has no DNA check behind it. Germline CDR1 is MNHNY and CDR2 is SVGAGI (reference sequence). The CDR3 totals 13 residues, both ends included. CDR3 amino acids: CASSYLSGTAAVT.

This clone was counted a few times. The gene calls are TRBV6-6 and TRBJ2-1; D unclear. The germline V and J ends were trimmed by 2 bases and 7 bases, with 3 bases remaining between them. CDR3 length: 11 amino acids. The V gene's germline CDR1 is MNHNY and CDR2 SVGAGI (reference sequence). CDR3 sequence (DNA): TGTGCCAGCAGTTACGGAAATGAGCAGTTCTTC. As protein: CASSYGNEQFF.

The sample holds a few counts of this clone. This CDR3 is CASSALGERDTGELFF. Here the CDR3 DNA reads TGTGCCAGCAGCGCGTTGGGCGAGAGGGACACCGGGGAGCTGTTTTTT. This chain joins TRBV9 and TRBJ2-2, with TRBD2 as a possible D gene (5 bases). V was cut by 3 bases and J by 3 bases, with 15 bases left in between. The V gene's germline CDR1 is SGDLS and CDR2 YYNGEE. The CDR3 runs to 16 residues.

The chain employs TRBV6-6 and TRBJ1-4, with D perhaps TRBD1 (6 bases). Germline V gene data show CDR1 as MNHNY and CDR2 as SVGAGI (reference sequence). CDR3 size: 14 residues. Trimming removed 2 bases from V and 6 bases from J, with 10 bases in between. The CDR3 region is CASSYEGVDEKLFF. The CDR3 nucleotides read TGTGCCAGCAGTTACGAGGGGGTTGATGAAAAACTGTTTTTT.

The V call is TRBV19, the J call TRBJ2-2, with 10 bases fitting TRBD1. This CDR3 is 15 amino acids long. The germline V gene has CDR1 LNHDA and CDR2 SQIVND (reference sequence). V was pared by 5 bases and J by 6 bases, with 6 bases of the junction left unmatched. This CDR3 is CASSWDRGGAGELFF. DNA for the CDR3: TGTGCCAGTAGTTGGGACAGGGGTGGGGCCGGGGAGCTGTTTTTT.

V usage is TRBV7-9 and J usage is TRBJ1-1; D is unclear. CDR1 and CDR2 from the germline V gene are SEHNR and FQNEAQ (reference sequence). The CDR3 consists of 16 residues. V gave up 4 bases and J gave up 3 bases, with 18 bases separating them. The DNA for the CDR3 is TGTGCCAGCAGCTCCCAAACCCCTCGGGGTGACACTGAAGCTTTCTTT. Its protein product is CASSSQTPRGDTEAFF.

The count of this clone is one. The chain uses TRBV4-1 and TRBJ2-3; 8 bases line up with TRBD1. Trimming took 4 bases from V and 6 from J; bases not matched to a gene: 6. Germline V CDR1 and CDR2: MGHRA, YSYEKL. The CDR3 is 14 amino acids. CDR3 in DNA: TGCGCCAGCAGCCCAAGGACAGGGTGGGATACGCAGTATTTT. Encoded protein: CASSPRTGWDTQYF.

V gene TRBV9 combines with J gene TRBJ2-3; 7 positions agree with TRBD2. The CDR3 covers 16 residues. V shed 0 bases, J shed 3 bases, and the junction held 7 bases outside the gene matches. The V gene's germline CDR1 is SGDLS and CDR2 YYNGEE. The CDR3 is CASSVESSGLTDTQYF. The DNA of the CDR3 is TGTGCCAGCAGCGTAGAGAGTAGCGGGTTGACAGATACGCAGTATTTT. Using reference TRBV9 and TRBJ2-3 for the parts outside the CDR3, the full variable domain is DSGVTQTPKHLITATGQRVTLRCSPRSGDLSVYWYQQSLDQGLQFLIQYYNGEERAKGNILERFSAQQFPDLHSELNLSSLELGDSALYFCASSVESSGLTDTQYFGPGTRLTVL.

The DNA for the CDR3 is TGTGCCAGCAGCCTGGGACTAGCGGACAATGAGCAGTTCTTC. As protein: CASSLGLADNEQFF. The chain employs TRBV6-1 and TRBJ2-1, with 11 bases identical to TRBD2. The CDR3 length is 14 residues. With 6 bases clipped from V and 5 bases from J, the junction kept 3 bases outside the gene matches. The germline V gene encodes CDR1 MNHNS and CDR2 SASEGT.

The rearrangement joins TRBV9 to TRBJ2-1; 7 bases map to TRBD1. CDR1 and CDR2 (germline): SGDLS, YYNGEE. The V gene end was trimmed by 3 bases and the J gene end by 7 bases; junction bases not matched to a gene: 10. The CDR3 is 15 amino acids. The CDR3 region is CASSGYRDSPNEQFF. CDR3 DNA sequence: TGTGCCAGCAGCGGATACAGGGACAGCCCTAATGAGCAGTTCTTC.

V and J are TRBV28 and TRBJ2-7; 9 bases are a match to TRBD1. CDR1 is MDHEN, CDR2 SYDVKM, per germline. The CDR3 spans 16 residues. V was clipped by 6 bases and J by 0 bases; unmatched bases: 9. This CDR3 is CASSNPGTGRSYEQYF. The CDR3 nucleotides read TGTGCCAGCAGCAACCCCGGGACAGGGCGCTCCTACGAGCAGTACTTC.

Worth noting for this clone: A junction end diverges from the germline sequence, so it may reflect a read error. Additional DNA sequences in this sample encode the identical CDR3. The chain is built from TRBV5-1 and TRBJ1-2; D might be TRBD1 (5 bases). CDR1 and CDR2 from the germline V gene are SGHRS and YFSETQ. The CDR3 covers 14 residues. CDR3 nucleotides: TGCGCCAGCAGCTCCTCGGGAGGGGTGAATGGTTACACCTTC. It encodes CASSSSGGVNGYTF.

The chain uses TRBV6-6 and TRBJ2-5; tentatively, D is TRBD1 (6 bases). Germline V gene sequence: CDR1 MNHNY, CDR2 SVGAGI (reference sequence). V shed 4 bases and J shed 5 bases, with 14 bases lying between them. This CDR3 has 14 residues. CDR3 region: CASSSGHPRETQYF. The CDR3 region has the DNA TGTGCCAGCAGTTCGGGACACCCTCGGGAGACCCAGTACTTC.

The rearrangement joins TRBV16 to TRBJ2-7, with no clear D. The V end lost 2 bases, the J end lost 6 bases, and 8 bases lay between the germline ends. The CDR3 loop spans 12 amino acids. The germline CDR1 and CDR2 sequences are KGHSY and FQNENV. CDR3 nucleotides: TGTGCCAGCAGCCAACCCTCCACCGAGCAGTACTTC. It specifies CASSQPSTEQYF.

This clone was seen a handful of times. The rearrangement uses TRBV11-3 and TRBJ2-2, with unresolved D. Trimming removed 1 base from V and 4 bases from J, with 4 bases in between. Germline CDR1 and CDR2: SGHNT and YENEEA. The length of the CDR3 is 13 residues. DNA for the CDR3: TGTGCCAGCAGCTTAGGGGTCACCGGGGAGCTGTTTTTT. Residues: CASSLGVTGELFF.

V and J are TRBV2 and TRBJ2-7; 14 bases are shared with TRBD2. Germline V gene data show CDR1 as SNHLY and CDR2 as FYNNEI. Germline trimming cut 6 bases from V and 4 bases from J; bases unmatched to any gene: 20. The CDR3 is made up of 20 amino acids. In DNA, the CDR3 is TGTGCCAGCAGACCCCTCCCTTGGGGGGGGACTAGCGGGAGCTGGTACGAGCAGTACTTC. This encodes CASRPLPWGGTSGSWYEQYF. Full variable domain (outside the CDR3, taken from reference TRBV2 and TRBJ2-7): EPEVTQTPSHQVTQMGQEVILRCVPISNHLYFYWYRQILGQKVEFLVSFYNNEISEKSEIFDDQFSVERPDGSNFTLKIRSTKLEDSAMYFCASRPLPWGGTSGSWYEQYFGPGTRLTVT.

The V call is TRBV29-1, the J call TRBJ2-7; 7 nucleotides align to TRBD2. V was pared by 4 bases and J by 2 bases, with 8 bases of the junction left unmatched. Germline assignment: CDR1 SQVTM and CDR2 ANQGSEA. CDR3 length equals 14 residues. CDR3 sequence reads: CSVVPAGLPYEQYF. The CDR3, as DNA: TGCAGCGTTGTGCCGGCGGGACTACCCTACGAGCAGTACTTC.